This T cell receptor (beta chain) was documented in a study of T cell repertoires in cytomegalovirus infection. TCRdb reanalysed the reads using MiXCR and keeps one entry per CDR3 protein. This sample carries 900,000 to 950,000 distinct CDR3 sequences, 25% to 40% of them seen once, and the ten largest clones take about an eighth. V lost 5 bases, J lost 9 bases, and 11 bases lay in between. CDR1 and CDR2 from the germline V gene are SGHTA and FQGNSA. The CDR3 is made up of 12 amino acids. In this sample, this clonotype turned up many times. Its antigen is unidentified. The V gene is TRBV7-2, the J gene TRBJ2-1; D unclear. Sequences were derived from cultured CD8+ T cells from PBMCs, sampled from culture after CMV antigen stimulation. The clonotype comes from a human donor in good health (CMV status not recorded). Some clones in this sample may be carry-over from other donors' samples. CDR3 sequence reads: CASSPPHVEQFF. The CDR3 DNA is TGTGCCAGCAGCCCTCCCCATGTTGAGCAGTTCTTC.